Presented here are 26 T cell receptor beta chains from one specimen sequenced in a study of blood T cell repertoires in COVID-19. Measured with immunoSEQ multiplex PCR; TCRdb has only the in-frame clones, and not every one. The profile shows roughly 410,000 clones, over 75% of them singletons. Input material: peripheral blood. All receptors come from a woman in her fifties or sixties with COVID-19, enrolled during active disease.

This clone was recorded a few times. The chain joins TRBV7-9 to TRBJ1-1; possible D gene TRBD1, 6 bases. Germline V gene sequence: CDR1 SEHNR, CDR2 FQNEAQ (reference sequence). CDR3 length: 15 residues. Deletions cut 0 bases from V and 1 base from J, with 9 bases between. CDR3 residues: CASSLAQTGNTEAFF. Written as DNA, the CDR3 is TGTGCCAGCAGCTTAGCCCAGACAGGGAACACTGAAGCTTTCTTT.

This clone appeared a few times. V is TRBV5-1 and J is TRBJ1-5, with 8 bases that match TRBD1. Trimming took 3 bases from V and 2 from J; bases not matched to a gene: 4. The CDR3 spans 15 residues. The germline CDR1 and CDR2 sequences are SGHRS and YFSETQ. The CDR3 DNA reads as TGCGCCAGCAGCTCTTCAGGGGGCGGCAATCAGCCCCAGCATTTT. The encoded protein is CASSSSGGGNQPQHF.

In the case of this clone: Other DNA sequences in this specimen translate into the identical CDR3. The rearrangement joins TRBV18 to TRBJ2-5, with a possible D match to TRBD2 (5 bases). The CDR3 is 13 residues long. Trimming pared 3 bases from V and 5 bases from J, leaving 10 bases between. The germline V gene has CDR1 KGHSH and CDR2 LQKENI. As DNA, the CDR3 is TGTGCCAGCTCACCTGGGCGAGGGGAGACCCAGTACTTC. Encoded protein: CASSPGRGETQYF.

The chain joins TRBV2 to TRBJ2-1; 8 bases match TRBD2. The CDR3 is 15 amino acids. CDR1 SNHLY and CDR2 FYNNEI come from the germline V gene. Trimming removed 2 bases from V and 4 bases from J; junction bases left unmatched: 4. The CDR3 bases are TGTGCCAGCAGTGAAAGGCGGGGGGCTTACAATGAGCAGTTCTTC. It is translated as CASSERRGAYNEQFF.

This chain links TRBV5-1 with TRBJ2-7; 9 bases line up with TRBD1. J gave up 7 bases and V 8 bases, and 13 bases lay outside the gene matches. In germline, CDR1 is SGHRS, CDR2 YFSETQ. CDR3 size: 14 residues. The CDR3 DNA sequence: TGCGCCAGTAGAGCGTGGACAGGGGTAGGGGAGCAGTACTTC. This gives the protein CASRAWTGVGEQYF. Complete variable domain (other parts from reference TRBV5-1 and TRBJ2-7): KAGVTQTPRYLIKTRGQQVTLSCSPISGHRSVSWYQQTPGQGLQFLFEYFSETQRNKGNFPGRFSGRQFSNSRSEMNVSTLELGDSALYLCASRAWTGVGEQYFGPGTRLTVT.

V usage is TRBV15 and J usage is TRBJ1-2; a possible D gene is TRBD1 (5 bases). V lost 3 bases and J lost 6, with 17 bases in between. This CDR3 contains 15 residues. From germline, CDR1 is LNHNV and CDR2 YYDKDF (reference sequence). CDR3 amino acids: CATSRQDGWGDGYTF. CDR3 nucleotides: TGTGCCACCAGCAGGCAGGACGGTTGGGGGGATGGCTACACCTTC.

The CDR3 here is CASSPWSGTGNYGYTF. The DNA for the CDR3 is TGTGCCAGCAGTCCCTGGTCGGGGACAGGGAACTATGGCTACACCTTC. The genes are TRBV27 and TRBJ1-2; TRBD1 matches 9 bases. This CDR3 spans 16 amino acids. Germline V gene lookup returns CDR1 MNHEY and CDR2 SMNVEV (reference sequence). V lost 5 bases and J lost 2; bases outside the gene matches: 9.

Only a few counts were recorded for this clone. The rearrangement links TRBV4-2 to TRBJ1-3, with D possibly being TRBD1 (5 bases). Germline-derived CDR1 and CDR2 are LGHNA and YNFKEQ. The CDR3 sequence is 17 residues long. V was cut by 1 base and J by 8 bases, with 21 bases left in between. CDR3: CASSQAGGSGQGHTIYF. The CDR3 nucleotides read TGTGCCAGCAGCCAAGCTGGGGGGTCGGGGCAGGGCCACACCATATATTTT.

The gene calls are TRBV6-5 and TRBJ1-2, with 8 nucleotides matching TRBD1. The germline V gene encodes CDR1 MNHEY and CDR2 SVGAGI. The length of the CDR3 is 14 residues. The junction had 5 bases not matched to a gene; V was cut back by 4 bases and J by 4 bases. For the CDR3, the DNA is TGTGCCAGCAGTTCCACCGGGACAGGCTATGGCTACACCTTC. As protein: CASSSTGTGYGYTF.

The chain is built from TRBV27 and TRBJ1-1; no firm D call. The V and J ends lost 4 bases and 10 bases respectively, with 16 bases between them. The CDR3 extends over 13 amino acids. Germline CDR1 and CDR2: MNHEY and SMNVEV (reference sequence). In nucleotides, the CDR3 is TGTGCCAGCAGTTCCCGGGTCTATCCTGGAGCTTTCTTT. This translates into CASSSRVYPGAFF.

The J gene is TRBJ1-1, the V gene TRBV30; 10 bases agree with TRBD1. J lost 1 base, V lost 4 bases, and 9 bases had no gene match. Germline CDR1 and CDR2: GTSNPN and SVGIG (reference sequence). The CDR3 totals 16 residues. CDR3 nucleotides: TGTGCCTGGATAACCTCGACAGGGGGCGGGAACACTGAAGCTTTCTTT. Its translation: CAWITSTGGGNTEAFF.

The chain links TRBV10-3 to TRBJ1-2, with TRBD1 matching 10 bases. This CDR3 has 15 residues. V was clipped by 6 bases and J by 8 bases; unmatched bases: 12. Germline values: CDR1 ENHRY, CDR2 SYGVKD. CDR3 protein: CAISLPGQGSGGYTF. CDR3 DNA sequence: TGTGCCATCAGCCTCCCGGGACAGGGGAGTGGAGGCTACACCTTC.

The chain joins TRBV5-5 to TRBJ2-5; possible D gene TRBD1, 6 bases. Germline V lookup: CDR1 SGHKS, CDR2 YYEKEE (reference sequence). CDR3 size: 14 residues. V was shortened by 2 bases and J by 4 bases, with 12 bases between the two germline ends. CDR3 sequence: CASSFSTGPETQYF. The CDR3 DNA follows: TGTGCCAGCAGCTTTTCGACAGGTCCAGAGACCCAGTACTTC.

This clone was observed a single time. The chain couples TRBV2 to TRBJ2-4; TRBD2 matches 13 bases. This CDR3 has 12 residues. Germline CDR1 SNHLY, CDR2 FYNNEI. With 8 bases clipped from V and 11 bases from J, the junction kept 3 bases outside the gene matches. In DNA form, the CDR3 reads TGTGCCAGCCGCGGGACTAGCGGGGTTCAGTACTTC. As protein: CASRGTSGVQYF. The whole variable domain, filled in from reference TRBV2 and TRBJ2-4, reads EPEVTQTPSHQVTQMGQEVILRCVPISNHLYFYWYRQILGQKVEFLVSFYNNEISEKSEIFDDQFSVERPDGSNFTLKIRSTKLEDSAMYFCASRGTSGVQYFGAGTRLSVL.

The gene calls are TRBV5-4 and TRBJ1-4; 10 positions match TRBD1. CDR1 and CDR2 from the germline V gene are SGHNT and YYREEE (reference sequence). V lost 4 bases to trimming and J lost 8 bases; unmatched junction nucleotides: 8. CDR3 size: 15 residues. The CDR3 coding sequence is TGTGCCAGCAGCGCTCAGACAGGGGGCCAGGAAAAACTGTTTTTT. Protein product: CASSAQTGGQEKLFF.

The chain is built from TRBV6-5 and TRBJ1-5, with TRBD1 matching 9 bases. V gave up 6 bases and J gave up 6 bases; unmatched junction bases: 6. The germline V gene encodes CDR1 MNHEY and CDR2 SVGAGI. This CDR3 has 14 residues. The CDR3 DNA reads TGTGCCAGCAGGAGGACAGGGGATGGTCAGCCCCAGCATTTT. Protein: CASRRTGDGQPQHF.

A single count supports this clone. The rearrangement uses TRBV7-2 and TRBJ2-5; 14 bases are a match to TRBD2. This CDR3 spans 17 amino acids. Germline CDR1 SGHTA, CDR2 FQGNSA. Trimming at V came to 5 bases and at J to 5 bases, leaving 10 bases not matched to a gene. The CDR3 sequence: CASSLRLAGGPRETQYF. The CDR3 DNA sequence: TGTGCCAGCAGCCTTAGACTAGCGGGGGGGCCGAGGGAGACCCAGTACTTC.

V is TRBV12-3 or TRBV12-4 and J is TRBJ2-5; D is perhaps TRBD2 (7 bases). This CDR3 spans 13 amino acids. V shed 5 bases and J shed 4 bases, with 11 bases lying between them. CDR3 region: CASSRGARETQYF. DNA for the CDR3: TGTGCCAGCAGTCGGGGGGCGCGAGAGACCCAGTACTTC.

The chain couples TRBV15 to TRBJ2-2, with D perhaps TRBD2 (6 bases). This CDR3 is built from 18 residues. Germline CDR1 LNHNV, CDR2 YYDKDF (reference sequence). V lost 1 base and J 0 bases, leaving 15 bases between the germline ends. Here the CDR3 reads CATSRAGGYLTNTGELFF. For the CDR3, the DNA is TGTGCCACCAGCAGAGCTGGAGGGTATCTAACGAACACCGGGGAGCTGTTTTTT. The full variable domain, with the rest looked up from reference TRBV15 and TRBJ2-2, is DAMVIQNPRYQVTQFGKPVTLSCSQTLNHNVMYWYQQKSSQAPKLLFHYYDKDFNNEADTPDNFQSRRPNTSFCFLDIRSPGLGDTAMYLCATSRAGGYLTNTGELFFGEGSRLTVL.

The chain joins TRBV7-6 to TRBJ2-1, with TRBD1 matching over 8 bases. The CDR3 has 15 amino acids. Germline values: CDR1 SGHVS, CDR2 FNYEAQ. J gave up 9 bases and V 6 bases, and 13 bases lay outside the gene matches. The CDR3 protein is CASRAGQGVFGEQFF. The CDR3 DNA follows: TGTGCCAGCAGAGCCGGACAGGGTGTTTTCGGTGAGCAGTTCTTC.

The chain is built from TRBV25-1 and TRBJ1-6; D remains unclear. The germline CDR1 and CDR2 sequences are MGHDK and SYGVNS. This CDR3 comprises 15 residues. V lost 1 base and J lost 9, with 13 bases in between. The CDR3 sequence: CASSESGIMGSPLHF. The DNA of the CDR3 is TGTGCCAGCAGTGAATCGGGTATCATGGGTTCACCCCTCCACTTT.

As DNA, the CDR3 is TGTGCCAGCAGTTATGGGCGGGGGGATCAGCCCCAGCATTTT. It translates to CASSYGRGDQPQHF. This chain links TRBV6-5 with TRBJ1-5; TRBD1 might be the D (5 bases). V lost 3 bases and J lost 5, with 11 bases in between. Germline values: CDR1 MNHEY, CDR2 SVGAGI. The CDR3 is 14 amino acids.

The V and J genes are TRBV19 and TRBJ2-1; D possibly corresponds to TRBD2 (6 bases). The CDR3 spans 13 residues. Per the germline V gene, CDR1 is LNHDA and CDR2 is SQIVND (reference sequence). V lost 5 bases, J lost 9 bases, and 14 bases lay in between. The CDR3 protein is CASSSQTSFEQFF. The CDR3 DNA reads TGTGCCAGTAGTTCCCAGACTAGTTTTGAGCAGTTCTTC.

V gene TRBV4-1 combines with J gene TRBJ1-5, with 8 bases aligning to TRBD1. Germline loops: CDR1 MGHRA, CDR2 YSYEKL. The CDR3 extends over 16 amino acids. V gave up 4 bases and J gave up 5 bases; unmatched junction bases: 10. The CDR3 coding sequence is TGCGCCAGCAGCCGCAATACAGGGGGTCGGGATCAGCCCCAGCATTTT. Its translation is CASSRNTGGRDQPQHF.

The chain combines TRBV18 with TRBJ1-5, with 7 bases lining up with TRBD1. Germline assignment: CDR1 KGHSH and CDR2 LQKENI. This CDR3 spans 15 amino acids. V shed 5 bases and J 2 bases; nucleotides not matched to a gene: 6. Written as DNA, the CDR3 is TGTGCCAGCTCATCGGCCGGGACAGGCAATCAGCCCCAGCATTTT. Translated, it gives CASSSAGTGNQPQHF.

This chain connects TRBV5-4 to TRBJ2-1; 8 nucleotides match TRBD2. This CDR3 spans 16 amino acids. Germline-derived CDR1 and CDR2 are SGHNT and YYREEE (reference sequence). J was trimmed by 0 bases and V by 3 bases; bases with no gene match: 5. CDR3 DNA: TGTGCCAGCAGCTCGGGACTAGACAGCTCCTACAATGAGCAGTTCTTC. Residues: CASSSGLDSSYNEQFF. The full variable domain, rest sourced from reference TRBV5-4 and TRBJ2-1, is ETGVTQSPTHLIKTRGQQVTLRCSSQSGHNTVSWYQQALGQGPQFIFQYYREEENGRGNFPPRFSGLQFPNYSSELNVNALELDDSALYLCASSSGLDSSYNEQFFGPGTRLTVL.